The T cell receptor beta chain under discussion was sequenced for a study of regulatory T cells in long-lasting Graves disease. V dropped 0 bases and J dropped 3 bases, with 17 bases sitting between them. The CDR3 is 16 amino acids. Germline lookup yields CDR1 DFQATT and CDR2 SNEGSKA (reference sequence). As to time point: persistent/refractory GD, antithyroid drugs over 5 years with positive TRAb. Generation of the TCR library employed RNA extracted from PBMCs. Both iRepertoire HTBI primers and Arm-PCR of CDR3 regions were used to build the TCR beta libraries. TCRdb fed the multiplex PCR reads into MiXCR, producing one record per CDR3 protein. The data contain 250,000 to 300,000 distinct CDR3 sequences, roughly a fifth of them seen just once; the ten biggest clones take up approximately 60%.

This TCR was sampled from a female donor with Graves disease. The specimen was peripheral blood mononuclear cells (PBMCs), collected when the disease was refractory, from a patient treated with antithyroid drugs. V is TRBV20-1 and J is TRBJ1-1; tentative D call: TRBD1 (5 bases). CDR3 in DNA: TGCAGTGCTAGAGATTGGGGCTGGAAAGGGGACACTGAAGCTTTCTTT. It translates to CSARDWGWKGDTEAFF.